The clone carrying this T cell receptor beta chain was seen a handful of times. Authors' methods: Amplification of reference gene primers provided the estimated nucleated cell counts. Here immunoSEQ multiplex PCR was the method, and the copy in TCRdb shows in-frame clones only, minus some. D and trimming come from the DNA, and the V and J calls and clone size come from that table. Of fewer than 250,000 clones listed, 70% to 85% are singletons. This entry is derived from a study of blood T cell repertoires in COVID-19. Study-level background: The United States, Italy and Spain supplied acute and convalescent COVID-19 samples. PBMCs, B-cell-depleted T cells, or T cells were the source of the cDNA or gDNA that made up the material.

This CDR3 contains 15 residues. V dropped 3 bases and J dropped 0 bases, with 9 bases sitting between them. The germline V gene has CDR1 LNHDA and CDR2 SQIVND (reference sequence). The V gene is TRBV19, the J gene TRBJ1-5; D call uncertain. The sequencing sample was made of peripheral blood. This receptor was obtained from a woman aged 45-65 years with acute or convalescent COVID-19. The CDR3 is CASSITAYSNQPQHF. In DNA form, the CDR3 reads TGTGCCAGTAGTATCACTGCATATAGCAATCAGCCCCAGCATTTT. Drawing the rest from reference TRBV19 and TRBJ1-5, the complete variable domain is DGGITQSPKYLFRKEGQNVTLSCEQNLNHDAMYWYRQDPGQGLRLIYYSQIVNDFQKGDIAEGYSVSREKKESFPLTVTSAQKNPTAFYLCASSITAYSNQPQHFGDGTRLSIL.